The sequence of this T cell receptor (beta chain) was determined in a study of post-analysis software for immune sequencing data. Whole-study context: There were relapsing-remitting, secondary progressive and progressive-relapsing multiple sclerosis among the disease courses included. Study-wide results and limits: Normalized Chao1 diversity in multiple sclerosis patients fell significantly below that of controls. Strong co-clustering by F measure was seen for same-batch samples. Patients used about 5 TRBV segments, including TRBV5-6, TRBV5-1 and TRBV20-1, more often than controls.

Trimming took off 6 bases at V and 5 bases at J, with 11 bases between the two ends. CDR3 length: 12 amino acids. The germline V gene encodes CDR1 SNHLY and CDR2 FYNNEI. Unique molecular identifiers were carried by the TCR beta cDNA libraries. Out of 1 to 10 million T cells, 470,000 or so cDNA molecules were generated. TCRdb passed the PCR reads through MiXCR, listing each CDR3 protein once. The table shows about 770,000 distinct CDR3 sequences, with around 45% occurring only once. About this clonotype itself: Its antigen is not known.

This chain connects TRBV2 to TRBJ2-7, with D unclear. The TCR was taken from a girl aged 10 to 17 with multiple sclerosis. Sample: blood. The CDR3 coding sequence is TGTGCCAGCAGGGGCAGTATCCACGAGCAGTACTTC. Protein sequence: CASRGSIHEQYF.